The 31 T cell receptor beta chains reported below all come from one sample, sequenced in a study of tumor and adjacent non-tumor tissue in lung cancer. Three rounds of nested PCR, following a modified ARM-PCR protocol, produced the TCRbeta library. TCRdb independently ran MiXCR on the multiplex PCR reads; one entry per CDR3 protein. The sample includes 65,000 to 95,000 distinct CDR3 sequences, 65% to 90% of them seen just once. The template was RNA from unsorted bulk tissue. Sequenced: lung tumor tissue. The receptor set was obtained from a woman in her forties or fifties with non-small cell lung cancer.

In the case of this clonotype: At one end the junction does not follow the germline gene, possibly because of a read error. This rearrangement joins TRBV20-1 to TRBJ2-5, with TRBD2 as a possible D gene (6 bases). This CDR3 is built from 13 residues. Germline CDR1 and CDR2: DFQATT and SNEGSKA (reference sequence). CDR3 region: CIGRPGRQETEYF. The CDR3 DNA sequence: TGCATTGGTAGACCAGGGAGGCAAGAGACCGAGTACTTC.

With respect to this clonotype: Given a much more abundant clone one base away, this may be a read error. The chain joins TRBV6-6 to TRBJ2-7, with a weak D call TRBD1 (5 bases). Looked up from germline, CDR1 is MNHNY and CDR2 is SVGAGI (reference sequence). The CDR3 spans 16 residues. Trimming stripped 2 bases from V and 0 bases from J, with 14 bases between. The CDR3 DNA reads TGTGCCAGCAGTTACGGGCATGGGGCATTCTCCTACGAGCAGTACTTC. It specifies CASSYGHGAFSYEQYF.

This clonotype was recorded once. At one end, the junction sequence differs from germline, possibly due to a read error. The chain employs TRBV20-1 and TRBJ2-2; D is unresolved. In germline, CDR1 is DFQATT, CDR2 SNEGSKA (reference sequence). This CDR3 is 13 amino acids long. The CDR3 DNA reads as TGCAGTGCCGTCGTGGGGAACATCGGGGAGCTGTTTTTT. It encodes CSAVVGNIGELFF.

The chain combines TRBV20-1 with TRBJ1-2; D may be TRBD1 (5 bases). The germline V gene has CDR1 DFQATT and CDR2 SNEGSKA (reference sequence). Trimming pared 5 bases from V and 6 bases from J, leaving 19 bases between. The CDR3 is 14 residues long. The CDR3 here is CSALQIDRGHGYTF. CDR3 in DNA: TGCAGTGCTCTCCAAATTGATAGGGGACATGGCTACACCTTC.

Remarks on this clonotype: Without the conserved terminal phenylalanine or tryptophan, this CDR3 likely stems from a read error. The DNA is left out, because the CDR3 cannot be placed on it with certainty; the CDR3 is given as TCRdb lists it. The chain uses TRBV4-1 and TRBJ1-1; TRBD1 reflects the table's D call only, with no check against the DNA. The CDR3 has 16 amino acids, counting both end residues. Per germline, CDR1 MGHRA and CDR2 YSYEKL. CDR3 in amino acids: CASSQDLYRVVTEALI.

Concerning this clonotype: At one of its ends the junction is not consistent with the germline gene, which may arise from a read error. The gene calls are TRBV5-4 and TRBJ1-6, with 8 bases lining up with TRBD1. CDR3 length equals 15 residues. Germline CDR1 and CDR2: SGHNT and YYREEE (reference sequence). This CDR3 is CASSLDRGSKSRLHF. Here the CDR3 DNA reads TGTGCCAGCAGCTTGGACAGGGGGTCTAAATCACGCCTCCACTTT.

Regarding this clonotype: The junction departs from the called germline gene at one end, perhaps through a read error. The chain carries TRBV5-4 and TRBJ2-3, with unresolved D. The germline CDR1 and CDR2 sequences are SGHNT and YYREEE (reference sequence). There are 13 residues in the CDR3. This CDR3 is CASSETATDKQYF. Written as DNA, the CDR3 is TGTGCCAGCAGCGAAACTGCCACAGATAAGCAGTATTTT.

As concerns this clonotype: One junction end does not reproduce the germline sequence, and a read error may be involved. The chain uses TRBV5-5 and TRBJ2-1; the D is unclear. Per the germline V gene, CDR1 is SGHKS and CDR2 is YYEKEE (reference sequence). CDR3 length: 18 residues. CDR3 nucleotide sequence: TGTGCCAGCAGCTTGACGGTTCTAGTAACCCGATCCTATAATGAGCAGTTCTTC. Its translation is CASSLTVLVTRSYNEQFF.

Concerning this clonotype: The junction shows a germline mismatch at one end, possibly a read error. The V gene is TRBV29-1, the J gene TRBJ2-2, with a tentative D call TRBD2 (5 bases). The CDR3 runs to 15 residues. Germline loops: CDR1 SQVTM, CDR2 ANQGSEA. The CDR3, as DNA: TGCTGCGTTCTTAGCGAGAGTGGGAACACCGGGGAGCTGTTTTTC. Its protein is CCVLSESGNTGELFF.

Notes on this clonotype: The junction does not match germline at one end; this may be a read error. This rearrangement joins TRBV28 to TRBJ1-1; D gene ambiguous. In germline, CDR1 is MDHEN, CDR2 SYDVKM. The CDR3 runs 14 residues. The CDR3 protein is CASSQPTKNTQAFF. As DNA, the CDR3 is TGTGCCAGCAGCCAACCGACAAAGAACACTCAAGCTTTCTTT.

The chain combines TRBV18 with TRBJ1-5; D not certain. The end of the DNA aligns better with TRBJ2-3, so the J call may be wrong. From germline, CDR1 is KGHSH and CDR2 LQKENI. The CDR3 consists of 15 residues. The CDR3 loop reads CASSPSANSNQPQYF. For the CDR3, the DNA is TGTGCCAGCTCACCATCAGCAAATAGCAATCAGCCCCAGTATTTT.

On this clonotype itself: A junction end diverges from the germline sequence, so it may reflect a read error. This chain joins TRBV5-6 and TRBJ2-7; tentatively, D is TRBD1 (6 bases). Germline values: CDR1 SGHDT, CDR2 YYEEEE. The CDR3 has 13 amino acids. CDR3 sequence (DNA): TGTGCCACCAGCTTGGACAGCTCATACGAGCAGTACTTC. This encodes CATSLDSSYEQYF.

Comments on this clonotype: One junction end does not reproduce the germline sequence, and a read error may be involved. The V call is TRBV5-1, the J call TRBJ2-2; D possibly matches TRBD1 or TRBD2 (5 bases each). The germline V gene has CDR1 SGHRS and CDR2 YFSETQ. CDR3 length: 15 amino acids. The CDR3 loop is CASSLAGFNTGDLFF. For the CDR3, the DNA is TGCGCCAGCAGCTTGGCAGGATTTAACACCGGGGACCTGTTTTTT.

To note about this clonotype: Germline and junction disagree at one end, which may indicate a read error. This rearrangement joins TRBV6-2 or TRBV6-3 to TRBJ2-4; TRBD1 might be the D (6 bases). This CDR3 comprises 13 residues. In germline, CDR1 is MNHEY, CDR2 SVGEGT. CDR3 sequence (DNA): TGTGCCAGCGGAGGACAGTACCTAAACAATCAGTACTTC. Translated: CASGGQYLNNQYF.

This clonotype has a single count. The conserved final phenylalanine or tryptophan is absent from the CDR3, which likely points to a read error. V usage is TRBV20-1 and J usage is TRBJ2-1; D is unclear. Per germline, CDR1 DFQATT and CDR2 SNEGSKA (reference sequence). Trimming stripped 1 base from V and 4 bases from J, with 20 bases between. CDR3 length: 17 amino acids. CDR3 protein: CSARAARVGRLYNEQFS. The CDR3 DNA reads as TGCAGTGCTAGAGCGGCCCGAGTGGGAAGGCTTTACAATGAGCAGTTCTCC.

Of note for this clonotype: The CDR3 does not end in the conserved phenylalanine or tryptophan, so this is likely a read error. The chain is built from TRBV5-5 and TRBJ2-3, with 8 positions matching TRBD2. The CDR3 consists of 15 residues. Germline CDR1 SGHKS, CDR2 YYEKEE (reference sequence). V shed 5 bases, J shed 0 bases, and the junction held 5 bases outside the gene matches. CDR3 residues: CASSLTSGSTDTQYL. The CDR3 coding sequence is TGTGCCAGCAGTCTAACTAGCGGTAGCACAGATACGCAGTATCTT.

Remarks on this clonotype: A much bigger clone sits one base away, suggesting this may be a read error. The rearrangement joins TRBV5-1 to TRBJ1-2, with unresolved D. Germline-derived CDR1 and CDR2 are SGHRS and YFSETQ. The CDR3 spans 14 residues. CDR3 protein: CGSSFQAANYGYTF. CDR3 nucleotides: TGCGGCAGCAGCTTCCAGGCCGCTAACTATGGCTACACCTTC.

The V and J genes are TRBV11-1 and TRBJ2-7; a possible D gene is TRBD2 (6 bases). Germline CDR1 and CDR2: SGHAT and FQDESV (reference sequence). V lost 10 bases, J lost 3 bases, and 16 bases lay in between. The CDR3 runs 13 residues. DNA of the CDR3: TGTGCCAATAGCCTAGGCGGGAACTACGAGCAGTACTTC. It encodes CANSLGGNYEQYF.

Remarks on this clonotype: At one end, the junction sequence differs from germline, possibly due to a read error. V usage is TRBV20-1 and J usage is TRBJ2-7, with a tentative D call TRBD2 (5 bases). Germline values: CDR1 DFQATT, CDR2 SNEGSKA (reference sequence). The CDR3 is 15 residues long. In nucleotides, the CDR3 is TGCATTGCTAGAGATTCCCGGGGTGCGGGCTACGAGCAGTACTTC. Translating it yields CIARDSRGAGYEQYF.

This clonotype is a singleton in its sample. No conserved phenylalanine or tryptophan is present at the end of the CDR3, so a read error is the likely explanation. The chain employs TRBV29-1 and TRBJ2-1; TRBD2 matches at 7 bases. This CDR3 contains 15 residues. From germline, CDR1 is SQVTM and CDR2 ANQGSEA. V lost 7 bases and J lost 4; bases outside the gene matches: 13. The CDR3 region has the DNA TGCAGCGCTACCACCGGAACTAGCGATTACAATGAGCAGTTCCTC. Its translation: CSATTGTSDYNEQFL.

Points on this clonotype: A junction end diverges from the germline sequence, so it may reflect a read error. The CDR3 bases are TGCGGTGCTAGTGGAGAGCCGGGATGGACTAGCGGGACCCAGTACTTC. It encodes CGASGEPGWTSGTQYF. This chain uses TRBV20-1 with TRBJ2-5, with 10 nucleotides matching TRBD2. This CDR3 has 16 residues. CDR1 is DFQATT, CDR2 SNEGSKA, per germline (reference sequence).

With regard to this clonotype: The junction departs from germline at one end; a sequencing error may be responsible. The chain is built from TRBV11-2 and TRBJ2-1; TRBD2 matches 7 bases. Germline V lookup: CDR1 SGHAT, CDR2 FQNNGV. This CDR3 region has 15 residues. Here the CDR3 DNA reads TGTCCCAGCGGCTTTATAACGGGAGGAGACAATGAGCAGTTCTTC. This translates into CPSGFITGGDNEQFF.

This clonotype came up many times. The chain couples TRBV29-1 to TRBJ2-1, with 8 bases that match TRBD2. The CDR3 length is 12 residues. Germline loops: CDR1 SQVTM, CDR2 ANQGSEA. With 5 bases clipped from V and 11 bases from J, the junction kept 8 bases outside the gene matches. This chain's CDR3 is CSVRISGTKQFF. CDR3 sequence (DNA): TGCAGCGTTCGGATTAGCGGGACCAAGCAGTTCTTC.

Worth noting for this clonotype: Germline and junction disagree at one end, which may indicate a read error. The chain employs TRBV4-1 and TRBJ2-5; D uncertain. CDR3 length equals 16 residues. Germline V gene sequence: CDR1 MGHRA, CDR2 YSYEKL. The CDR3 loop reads CASSQTMRNGQETQYF. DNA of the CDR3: TGCGCCAGCAGCCAAACCATGAGGAACGGCCAAGAGACCCAGTATTTC.

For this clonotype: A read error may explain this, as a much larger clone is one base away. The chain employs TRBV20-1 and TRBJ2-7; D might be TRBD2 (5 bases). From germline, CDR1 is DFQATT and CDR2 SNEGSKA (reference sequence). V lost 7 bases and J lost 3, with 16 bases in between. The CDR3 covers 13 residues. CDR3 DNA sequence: TGCAGTGTTAACGCGGCTGACTACTACGAGCAGTACTTC. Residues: CSVNAADYYEQYF.

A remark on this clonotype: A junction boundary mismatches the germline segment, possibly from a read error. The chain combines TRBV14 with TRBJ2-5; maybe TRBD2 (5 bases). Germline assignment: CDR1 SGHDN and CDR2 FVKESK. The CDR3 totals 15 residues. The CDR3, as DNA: TGTACCAGCAGCCAAGACCGAGAGGGCACGGAGACCCAGTACTTC. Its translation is CTSSQDREGTETQYF.

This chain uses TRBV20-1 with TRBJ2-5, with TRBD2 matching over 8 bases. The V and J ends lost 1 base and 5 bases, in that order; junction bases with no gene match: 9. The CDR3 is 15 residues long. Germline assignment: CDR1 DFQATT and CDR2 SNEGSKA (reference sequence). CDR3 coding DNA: TGCAGTGCTAGAGTTATTGCGGGAGGCTTGGAGACCCAGTACTTC. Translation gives CSARVIAGGLETQYF.

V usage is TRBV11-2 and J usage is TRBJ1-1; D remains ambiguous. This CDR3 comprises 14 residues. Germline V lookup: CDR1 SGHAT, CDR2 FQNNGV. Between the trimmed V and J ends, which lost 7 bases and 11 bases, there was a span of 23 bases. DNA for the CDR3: TGTGCCAGCAACTTCGGAAGTAAGGGCATTGAGGCTTTCTTT. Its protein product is CASNFGSKGIEAFF.

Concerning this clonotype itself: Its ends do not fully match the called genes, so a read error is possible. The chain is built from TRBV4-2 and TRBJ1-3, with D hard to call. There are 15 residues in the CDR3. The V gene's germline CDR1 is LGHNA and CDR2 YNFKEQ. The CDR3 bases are TGTACCAGCAGCTACTATAAAGTCTCTGGAAACACCATATATTTT. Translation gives CTSSYYKVSGNTIYF.

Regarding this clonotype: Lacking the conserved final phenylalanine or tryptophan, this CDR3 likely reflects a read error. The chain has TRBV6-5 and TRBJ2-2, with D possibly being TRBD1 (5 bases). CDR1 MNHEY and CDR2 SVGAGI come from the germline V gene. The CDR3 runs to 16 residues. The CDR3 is CVSSLRQFANTGELFV. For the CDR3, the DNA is TGTGTCAGCAGCCTCCGACAGTTCGCGAACACCGGGGAGCTGTTTGTT.

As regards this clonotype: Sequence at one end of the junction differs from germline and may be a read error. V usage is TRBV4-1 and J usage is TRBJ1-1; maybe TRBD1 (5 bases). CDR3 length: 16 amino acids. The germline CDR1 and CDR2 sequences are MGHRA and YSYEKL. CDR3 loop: CTSSQDLYRTNTEAFF. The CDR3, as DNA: TGCACCAGCAGCCAAGATCTTTACAGGACGAACACTGAAGCTTTCTTT.